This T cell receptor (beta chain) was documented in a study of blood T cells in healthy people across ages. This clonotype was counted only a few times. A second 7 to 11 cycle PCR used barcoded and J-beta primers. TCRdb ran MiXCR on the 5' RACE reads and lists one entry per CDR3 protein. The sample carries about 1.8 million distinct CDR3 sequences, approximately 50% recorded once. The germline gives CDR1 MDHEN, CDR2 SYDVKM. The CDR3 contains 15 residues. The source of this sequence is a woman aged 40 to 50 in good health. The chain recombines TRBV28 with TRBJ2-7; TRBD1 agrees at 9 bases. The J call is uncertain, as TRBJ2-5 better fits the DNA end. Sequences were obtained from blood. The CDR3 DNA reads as TGTGCCAGCAGACTTCCGGGACAGGGAGCAGAGACCCAGTACTTC. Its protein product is CASRLPGQGAETQYF.